This TCR beta chain was identified during a study of control samples from healthy donors and cancer patients. The V gene lost 5 bases and the J gene lost 6 bases, with 9 bases spanning the gap. In germline, CDR1 is SGHVS, CDR2 FQNEAQ. The CDR3 spans 12 residues. This table comes from immunoSEQ multiplex PCR, and its TCRdb copy is limited to in-frame clones, with some not included. The table shows some 150,000 clones, with around 94% occurring only once. The sequence derives from a man aged 55 to 69 with colorectal cancer. The material sequenced was PBMCs. The chain joins TRBV7-8 to TRBJ2-3, with D perhaps matching TRBD2 (5 bases). The CDR3 sequence: CASSPVADTQYF. The DNA of the CDR3 is TGTGCCAGCAGCCCCGTAGCGGATACGCAGTATTTT.